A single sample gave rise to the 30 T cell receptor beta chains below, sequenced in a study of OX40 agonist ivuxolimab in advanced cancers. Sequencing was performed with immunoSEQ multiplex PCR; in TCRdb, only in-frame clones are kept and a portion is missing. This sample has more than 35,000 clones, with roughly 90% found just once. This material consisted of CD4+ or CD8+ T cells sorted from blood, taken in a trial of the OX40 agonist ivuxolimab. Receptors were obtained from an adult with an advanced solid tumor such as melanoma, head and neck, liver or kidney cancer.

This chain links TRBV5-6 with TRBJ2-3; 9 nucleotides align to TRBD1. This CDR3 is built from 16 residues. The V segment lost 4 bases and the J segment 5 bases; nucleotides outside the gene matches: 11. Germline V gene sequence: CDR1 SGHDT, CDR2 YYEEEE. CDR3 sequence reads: CASSRKNRGRGDTQYF. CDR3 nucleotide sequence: TGTGCCAGCAGCCGAAAGAACAGGGGGCGCGGAGATACGCAGTATTTT.

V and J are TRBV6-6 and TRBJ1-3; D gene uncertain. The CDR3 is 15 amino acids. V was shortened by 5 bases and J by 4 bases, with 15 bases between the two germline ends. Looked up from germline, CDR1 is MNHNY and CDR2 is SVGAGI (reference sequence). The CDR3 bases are TGTGCCAGCAGTGGCGTACTTTCGTCCGGAAACACCATATATTTT. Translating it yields CASSGVLSSGNTIYF.

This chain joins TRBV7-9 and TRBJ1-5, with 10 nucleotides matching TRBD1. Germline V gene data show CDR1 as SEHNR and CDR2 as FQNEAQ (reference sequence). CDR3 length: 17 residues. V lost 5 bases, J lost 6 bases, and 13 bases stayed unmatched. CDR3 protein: CASSGGQGVSYGQPQHF. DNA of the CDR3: TGTGCCAGCAGCGGAGGACAGGGGGTGTCATATGGTCAGCCCCAGCATTTT.

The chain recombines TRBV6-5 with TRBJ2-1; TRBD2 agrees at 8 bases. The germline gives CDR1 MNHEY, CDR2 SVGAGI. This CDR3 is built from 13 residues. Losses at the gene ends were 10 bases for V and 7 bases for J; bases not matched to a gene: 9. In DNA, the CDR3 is TGTGCCACCCATAGCGGGGTTTGGAATGAGCAGTTCTTC. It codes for CATHSGVWNEQFF.

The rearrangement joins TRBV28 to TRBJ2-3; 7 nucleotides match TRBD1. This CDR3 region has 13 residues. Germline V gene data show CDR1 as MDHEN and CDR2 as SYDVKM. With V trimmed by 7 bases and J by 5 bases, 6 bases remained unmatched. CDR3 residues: CASTPTGLDTQYF. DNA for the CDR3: TGTGCCAGCACACCGACAGGGTTAGATACGCAGTATTTT.

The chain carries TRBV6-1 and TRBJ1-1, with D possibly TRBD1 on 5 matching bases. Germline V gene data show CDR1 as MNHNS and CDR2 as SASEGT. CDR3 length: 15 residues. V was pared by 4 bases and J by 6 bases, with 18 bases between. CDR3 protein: CASSVGVGRGAEAFF. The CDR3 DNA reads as TGTGCCAGCAGTGTAGGGGTGGGGAGGGGTGCTGAAGCTTTCTTT.

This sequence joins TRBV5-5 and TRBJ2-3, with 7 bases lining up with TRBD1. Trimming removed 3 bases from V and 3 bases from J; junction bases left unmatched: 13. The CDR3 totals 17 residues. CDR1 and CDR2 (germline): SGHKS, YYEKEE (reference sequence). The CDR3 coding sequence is TGTGCCAGCAGCTCGGACGAGGGAACAGGGGCTACAGATACGCAGTATTTT. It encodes CASSSDEGTGATDTQYF.

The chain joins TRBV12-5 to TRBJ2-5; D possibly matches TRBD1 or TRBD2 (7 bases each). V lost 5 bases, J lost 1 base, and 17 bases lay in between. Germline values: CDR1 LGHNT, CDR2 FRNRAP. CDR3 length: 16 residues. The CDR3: CASGPGGARPQETQYF. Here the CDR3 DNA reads TGTGCTAGTGGTCCAGGGGGGGCCCGTCCCCAAGAGACCCAGTACTTC.

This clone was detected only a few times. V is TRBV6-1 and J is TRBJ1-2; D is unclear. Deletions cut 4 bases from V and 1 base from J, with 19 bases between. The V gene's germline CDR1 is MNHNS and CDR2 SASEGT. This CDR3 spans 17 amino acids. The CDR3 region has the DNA TGTGCCAGCAGTGGTCGGTCGGAGCGAAACCTTAACTATGGCTACACCTTC. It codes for CASSGRSERNLNYGYTF.

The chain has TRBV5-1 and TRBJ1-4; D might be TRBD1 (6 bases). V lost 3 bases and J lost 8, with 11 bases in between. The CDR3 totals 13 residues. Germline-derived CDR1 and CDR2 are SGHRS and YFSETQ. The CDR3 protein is CASSYRDGEKLFF. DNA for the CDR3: TGCGCCAGCAGCTACAGGGATGGAGAAAAACTGTTTTTT.

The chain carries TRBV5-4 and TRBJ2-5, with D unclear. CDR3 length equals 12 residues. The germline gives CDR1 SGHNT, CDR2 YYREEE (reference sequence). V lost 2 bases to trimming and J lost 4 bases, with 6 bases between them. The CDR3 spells CASSFWGETQYF. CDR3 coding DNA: TGTGCCAGCAGCTTTTGGGGAGAGACCCAGTACTTC.

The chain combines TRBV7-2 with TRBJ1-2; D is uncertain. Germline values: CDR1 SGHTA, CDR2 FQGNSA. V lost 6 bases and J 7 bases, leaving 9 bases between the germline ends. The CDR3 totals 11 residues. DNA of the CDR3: TGTGCCAGCAGGGGGTGGGGTGGCTACACCTTC. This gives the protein CASRGWGGYTF.

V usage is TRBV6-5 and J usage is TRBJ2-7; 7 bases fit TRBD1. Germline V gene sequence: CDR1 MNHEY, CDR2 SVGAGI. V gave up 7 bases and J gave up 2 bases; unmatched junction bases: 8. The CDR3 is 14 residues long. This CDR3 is CASTRQGLPYEQYF. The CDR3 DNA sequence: TGTGCCAGCACCCGACAGGGTCTTCCCTACGAGCAGTACTTC.

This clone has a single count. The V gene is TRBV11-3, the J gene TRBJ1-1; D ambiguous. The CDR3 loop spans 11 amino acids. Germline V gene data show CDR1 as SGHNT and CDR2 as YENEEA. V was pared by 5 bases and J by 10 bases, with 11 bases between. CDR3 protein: CASSDGHGAFF. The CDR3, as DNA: TGTGCCAGCAGCGACGGGCACGGAGCTTTCTTT.

This CDR3 is CASRYQETQYF. The CDR3 coding sequence is TGTGCCAGCAGGTACCAAGAGACCCAGTACTTC. The chain uses TRBV2 and TRBJ2-5, with D unclear. The CDR3 consists of 11 residues. The V end lost 6 bases, the J end lost 0 bases, and 2 bases lay between the germline ends. Germline V CDR1 and CDR2: SNHLY, FYNNEI.

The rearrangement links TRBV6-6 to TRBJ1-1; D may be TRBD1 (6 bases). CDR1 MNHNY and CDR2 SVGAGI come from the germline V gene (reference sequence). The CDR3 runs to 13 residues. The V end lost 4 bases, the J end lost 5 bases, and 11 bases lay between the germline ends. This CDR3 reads CASSSGVETEAFF. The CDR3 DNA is TGTGCCAGCAGTTCAGGGGTTGAGACTGAAGCTTTCTTT.

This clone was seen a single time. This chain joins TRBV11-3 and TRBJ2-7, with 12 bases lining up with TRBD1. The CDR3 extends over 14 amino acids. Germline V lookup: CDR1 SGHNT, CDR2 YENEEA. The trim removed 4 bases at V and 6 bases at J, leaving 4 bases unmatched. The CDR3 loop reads CASSSGTGGAEQYF. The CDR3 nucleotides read TGTGCCAGCAGCTCCGGGACAGGGGGCGCCGAGCAGTACTTC. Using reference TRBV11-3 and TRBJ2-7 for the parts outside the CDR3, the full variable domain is EAGVVQSPRYKIIEKKQPVAFWCNPISGHNTLYWYLQNLGQGPELLIRYENEEAVDDSQLPKDRFSAERLKGVDSTLKIQPAELGDSAVYLCASSSGTGGAEQYFGPGTRLTVT.

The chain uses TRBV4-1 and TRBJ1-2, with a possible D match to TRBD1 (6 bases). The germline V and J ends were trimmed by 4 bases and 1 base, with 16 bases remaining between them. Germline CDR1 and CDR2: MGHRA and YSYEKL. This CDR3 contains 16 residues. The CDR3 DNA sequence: TGCGCCAGCAGCCCGGACTCTACAGGGAATAACTATGGCTACACCTTC. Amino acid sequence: CASSPDSTGNNYGYTF.

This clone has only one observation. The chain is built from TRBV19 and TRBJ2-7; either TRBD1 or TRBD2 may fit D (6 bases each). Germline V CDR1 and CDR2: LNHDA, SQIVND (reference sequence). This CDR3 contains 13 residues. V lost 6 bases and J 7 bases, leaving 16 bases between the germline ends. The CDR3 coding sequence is TGTGCCAGTAGCACAGGGCTAGGGGGGGAGCAGTACTTC. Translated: CASSTGLGGEQYF.

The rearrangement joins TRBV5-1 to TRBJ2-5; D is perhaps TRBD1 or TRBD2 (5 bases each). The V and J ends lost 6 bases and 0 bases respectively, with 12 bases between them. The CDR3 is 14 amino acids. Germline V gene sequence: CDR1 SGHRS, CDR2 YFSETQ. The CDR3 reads CASKLWGNQETQYF. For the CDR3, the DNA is TGCGCCAGCAAGTTGTGGGGGAACCAAGAGACCCAGTACTTC.

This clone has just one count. The CDR3 loop is CASSSSGVSSYEQYF. Written as DNA, the CDR3 is TGCGCCAGCAGTAGCAGCGGGGTGAGCTCCTACGAGCAGTACTTC. The chain has TRBV5-1 and TRBJ2-7, with TRBD2 matching 7 bases. With V trimmed by 5 bases and J by 0 bases, 8 bases remained unmatched. The CDR3 has 15 amino acids. Germline values: CDR1 SGHRS, CDR2 YFSETQ.

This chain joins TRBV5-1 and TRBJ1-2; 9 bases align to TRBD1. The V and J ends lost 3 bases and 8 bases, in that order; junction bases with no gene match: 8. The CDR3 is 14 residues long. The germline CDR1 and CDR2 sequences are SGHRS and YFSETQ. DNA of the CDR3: TGCGCCAGCAGCTGGGGGACAGGGCGAGTCGGCTACACCTTC. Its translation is CASSWGTGRVGYTF.

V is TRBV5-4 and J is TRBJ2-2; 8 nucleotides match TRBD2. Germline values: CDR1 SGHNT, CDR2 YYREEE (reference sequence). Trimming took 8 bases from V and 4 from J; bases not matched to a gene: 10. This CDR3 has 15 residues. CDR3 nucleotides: TGTGCCAGTGGCCCGGGGGGGCAGTTCACCGGGGAGCTGTTTTTT. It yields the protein CASGPGGQFTGELFF.

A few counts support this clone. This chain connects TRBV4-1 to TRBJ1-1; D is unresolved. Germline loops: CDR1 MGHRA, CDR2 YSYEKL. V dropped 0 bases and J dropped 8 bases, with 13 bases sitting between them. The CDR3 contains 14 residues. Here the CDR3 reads CASSQDGVGREAFF. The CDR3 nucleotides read TGCGCCAGCAGCCAAGACGGGGTCGGCCGCGAAGCTTTCTTT.

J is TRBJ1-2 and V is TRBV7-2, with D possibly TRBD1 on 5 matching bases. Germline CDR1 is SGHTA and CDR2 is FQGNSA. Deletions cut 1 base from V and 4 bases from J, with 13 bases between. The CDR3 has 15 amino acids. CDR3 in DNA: TGTGCCAGCAGCTTAGGGAGACAGTCAGGCTATGGCTACACCTTC. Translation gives CASSLGRQSGYGYTF. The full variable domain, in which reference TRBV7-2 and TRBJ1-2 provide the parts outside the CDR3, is GAGVSQSPSNKVTEKGKDVELRCDPISGHTALYWYRQSLGQGLEFLIYFQGNSAPDKSGLPSDRFSAERTGGSVSTLTIQRTQQEDSAVYLCASSLGRQSGYGYTFGSGTRLTVV.

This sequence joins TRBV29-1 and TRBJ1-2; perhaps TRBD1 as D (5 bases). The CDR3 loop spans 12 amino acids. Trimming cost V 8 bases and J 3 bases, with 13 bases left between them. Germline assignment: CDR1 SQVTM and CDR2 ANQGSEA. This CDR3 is CSHMGGDYGYTF. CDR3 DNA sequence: TGCAGCCATATGGGGGGGGACTATGGCTACACCTTC.

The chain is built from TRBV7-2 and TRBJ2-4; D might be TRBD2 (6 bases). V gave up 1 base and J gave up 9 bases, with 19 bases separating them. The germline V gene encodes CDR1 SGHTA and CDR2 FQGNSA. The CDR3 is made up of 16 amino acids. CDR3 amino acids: CASSLGGKGEGGIQYF. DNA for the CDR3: TGTGCCAGCAGCTTAGGGGGAAAGGGAGAGGGAGGCATTCAGTACTTC.

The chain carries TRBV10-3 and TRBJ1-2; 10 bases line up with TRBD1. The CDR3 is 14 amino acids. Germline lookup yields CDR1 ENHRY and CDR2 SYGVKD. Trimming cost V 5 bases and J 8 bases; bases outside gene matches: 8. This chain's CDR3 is CAISSPGQGDGYTF. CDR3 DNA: TGTGCCATCAGTTCCCCCGGACAGGGGGACGGCTACACCTTC.

The CDR3 reads CASSLGGGRVAGELFF. CDR3 bases: TGTGCCAGCAGTCTTGGGGGGGGGCGAGTTGCCGGGGAGCTGTTTTTT. The chain couples TRBV27 to TRBJ2-2; maybe TRBD2 (7 bases). CDR1 is MNHEY, CDR2 SMNVEV, per germline (reference sequence). V shed 5 bases and J shed 6 bases, with 19 bases lying between them. The CDR3 covers 16 residues.

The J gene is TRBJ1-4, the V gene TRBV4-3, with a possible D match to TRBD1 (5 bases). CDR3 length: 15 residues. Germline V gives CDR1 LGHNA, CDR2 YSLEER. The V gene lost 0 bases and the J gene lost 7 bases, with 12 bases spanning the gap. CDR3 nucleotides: TGCGCCAGCAGCCAAGAAAGGCAGGGAGGTGAAAAACTGTTTTTT. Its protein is CASSQERQGGEKLFF.